This is a list of T cell receptor beta chains from one sample in a study of CD8 T cells in ankylosing spondylitis. One entry per CDR3 protein, called by TCRdb with MiXCR from the 5' RACE reads. The sample contains 130,000 or so distinct CDR3 sequences, around 7% of which appear only once. The specimen was blood, either unsorted or a sorted T cell fraction (not recorded which). The receptors stem from a male donor with ankylosing spondylitis or in good health (not recorded which). CDR3s include the opening cysteine and the closing phenylalanine or tryptophan. The D gene is left open where the match is weak. Some rows have no size entry. The others give once, few or many, or a class for an expanded clone.

size	D	J	V	CDR3	DNA
many	-	TRBJ2-1	TRBV28	CASSFQPYNEQFF	TGTGCCAGCAGTTTTCAGCCATACAATGAGCAGTTCTTC
many	TRBD1	TRBJ2-7	TRBV14	CASSQLTGGLSYEQYF	TGTGCCAGCAGCCAACTGACAGGGGGCCTCTCCTACGAGCAGTACTTC
many	-	TRBJ2-5	TRBV11-1	CASIGSDRETQYF	TGTGCCAGCATTGGTAGCGATCGGGAGACCCAGTACTTC
-	-	TRBJ2-7	TRBV27	CTSSLLSYEQYF	TGCACCAGCAGTTTATTGTCCTACGAGCAGTACTTC
many	-	TRBJ1-5	TRBV6-2/TRBV6-3	CASRAVNQPQHF	TGTGCCAGCAGGGCAGTTAATCAGCCCCAGCATTTT
many	-	TRBJ2-7	TRBV20-1	CSASSGGYEQYF	TGCAGTGCTAGTTCGGGCGGCTACGAGCAGTACTTC
few	TRBD2	TRBJ2-7	TRBV11-1	CASSETGGYEQYF	TGTGCCAGCAGCGAGACGGGAGGGTACGAGCAGTACTTC
many	TRBD1	TRBJ2-1	TRBV5-1	CASSFMDRDNEQFF	TGCGCCAGCAGCTTCATGGACAGGGACAATGAGCAGTTCTTC
many	-	TRBJ1-2	TRBV7-9	CASSLKGSGGYGYTF	TGTGCCAGCAGCTTAAAAGGATCCGGGGGCTATGGCTACACCTTC
many	TRBD1	TRBJ1-1	TRBV19	CASSRQGENIWAEAFF	TGTGCCAGTAGTAGGCAGGGGGAGAACATTTGGGCTGAAGCTTTCTTT
-	-	TRBJ2-3	TRBV29-1	CSVGTVVTDTQYF	TGCAGCGTTGGGACAGTAGTCACAGATACGCAGTATTTT
many	-	TRBJ2-3	TRBV7-6	CASSFGGLGGTDTQYF	TGTGCCAGCAGCTTCGGCGGACTAGGGGGGACAGATACGCAGTATTTT
many	-	TRBJ1-5	TRBV10-3	CAISESGGNQPQHF	TGTGCCATCAGTGAGTCGGGTGGCAATCAGCCCCAGCATTTT
many	TRBD1	TRBJ2-5	TRBV28	CASSSTGQKIVTQYF	TGTGCCAGCAGTTCAACGGGACAGAAGATAGTGACCCAGTACTTC
many	TRBD2	TRBJ2-7	TRBV20-1	CSATPPAVTSGMYEQYF	TGCAGTGCAACCCCCCCTGCAGTGACTAGCGGGATGTACGAGCAGTACTTC
-	-	TRBJ1-2	TRBV29-1	CSVGGREANYGYTF	TGCAGCGTGGGGGGACGGGAAGCTAACTATGGCTACACCTTC
-	TRBD1	TRBJ1-2	TRBV14	CASSQDRRRPMTGKNYGYTF	TGTGCCAGCAGCCAAGATCGACGCCGGCCCATGACAGGGAAAAACTATGGCTACACCTTC
-	-	TRBJ2-7	TRBV12-3/TRBV12-4	CASSGGGQTYEQYF	TGTGCCAGCAGCGGGGGCGGTCAAACCTACGAGCAGTACTTC
-	TRBD2	TRBJ2-2	TRBV28	CASSGSTSGTGELFF	TGTGCCAGCAGTGGCTCGACTAGCGGGACCGGGGAGCTGTTTTTT
many	TRBD2	TRBJ2-7	TRBV20-1	CSAETSGEYEQYF	TGCAGTGCAGAGACTAGCGGGGAATACGAGCAGTACTTC
-	TRBD2	TRBJ2-1	TRBV10-3	CAISAQLAGSYNEQFF	TGTGCCATCAGTGCTCAACTAGCGGGAAGCTACAATGAGCAGTTCTTC
many	-	TRBJ1-1	TRBV12-3/TRBV12-4	CASSPLDTEAFF	TGTGCCAGCAGTCCGCTGGACACTGAAGCTTTCTTT
many	-	TRBJ2-7	TRBV4-1	CASSPGQGPYYEQYF	TGCGCCAGCAGCCCGGGCCAGGGACCCTACTACGAGCAGTACTTC
many	TRBD2	TRBJ2-1	TRBV4-3	CASSQETSFYNEQFF	TGCGCCAGCAGCCAAGAGACTAGCTTCTACAATGAGCAGTTCTTC
many	-	TRBJ2-3	TRBV3-1	CASSHWSYTDTQYF	TGTGCCAGCAGCCATTGGTCATACACAGATACGCAGTATTTT
many	-	TRBJ1-2	TRBV12-3/TRBV12-4	CASRTGEYGYTF	TGTGCCAGCAGGACAGGAGAATATGGCTACACCTTC
many	TRBD2	TRBJ2-1	TRBV11-1	CASSLGTSGFNEQFF	TGTGCCAGCAGTCTGGGGACTAGCGGTTTCAATGAGCAGTTCTTC
few	TRBD2	TRBJ2-7	TRBV5-1	CASSSSGSSGSYEQYF	TGCGCCAGCAGCTCGAGCGGGTCTAGCGGTTCCTACGAGCAGTACTTC
-	-	TRBJ2-2	TRBV30	CAWSVDSNTGELFF	TGTGCCTGGAGTGTCGACAGTAACACCGGGGAGCTGTTTTTT
many	TRBD1	TRBJ2-2	TRBV5-1	CASSLWGTGNTGELFF	TGCGCCAGCAGCTTGTGGGGGACAGGGAACACCGGGGAGCTGTTTTTT
many	TRBD2	TRBJ2-7	TRBV20-1	CSATPGLAGVYEQYF	TGCAGTGCCACCCCGGGCCTAGCGGGAGTATACGAGCAGTACTTC
many	-	TRBJ1-2	TRBV5-1	CASSLDGQSYGYTF	TGCGCCAGCAGCTTAGATGGACAGTCCTATGGCTACACCTTC
many	-	TRBJ1-5	TRBV7-9	CASSRTDNSNQPQHF	TGTGCCAGCAGCCGGACGGATAATAGCAATCAGCCCCAGCATTTT
many	TRBD2	TRBJ2-5	TRBV5-1	CASSYAAGGYQETQYF	TGCGCCAGCAGCTATGCAGCGGGGGGGTACCAAGAGACCCAGTACTTC
many	TRBD2	TRBJ2-7	TRBV29-1	CSVWGSGSSREQYF	TGCAGCGTTTGGGGTAGCGGGAGTTCTCGCGAGCAGTACTTC
many	TRBD1	TRBJ2-7	TRBV7-2	CASSLAGGQQYF	TGTGCCAGCAGCTTGGCAGGGGGCCAGCAGTACTTC
many	TRBD1	TRBJ2-7	TRBV6-1	CASRTGTGGFNEQYF	TGTGCCAGCAGAACCGGGACAGGGGGCTTCAACGAGCAGTACTTC
many	TRBD1	TRBJ2-3	TRBV5-1	CASSEDRGGDTQYF	TGCGCCAGCAGCGAAGACAGGGGCGGGGATACGCAGTATTTT
many	-	TRBJ2-1	TRBV27	CASSLFSAPPGGEQFF	TGTGCCAGCAGTTTATTTTCGGCGCCGCCGGGCGGTGAGCAGTTCTTC
-	TRBD1	TRBJ2-7	TRBV5-6	CASSYRDRGSEQYF	TGTGCCAGCAGCTACCGGGACAGGGGATCCGAGCAGTACTTC
-	TRBD1	TRBJ1-4	TRBV6-1	CASSDRGFNEKLFF	TGTGCCAGCTCAGACAGGGGATTTAATGAAAAACTGTTTTTT
many	-	TRBJ2-7	TRBV6-1	CASIPTGSSYEQYF	TGTGCCAGCATCCCAACAGGAAGCTCCTACGAGCAGTACTTC
many	-	TRBJ2-7	TRBV14	CASSQDLSYEQYF	TGTGCCAGCAGCCAAGACCTTTCCTACGAGCAGTACTTC
many	-	TRBJ2-5	TRBV10-3	CAISDPPGTQYF	TGTGCCATCAGTGATCCTCCAGGGACCCAGTACTTC
many	-	TRBJ2-1	TRBV12-3/TRBV12-4	CASSRTDNEQFF	TGTGCCAGCAGTCGGACAGACAATGAGCAGTTCTTC
-	-	TRBJ1-2	TRBV5-4	CASSSPQGGDGYTF	TGTGCCAGCAGCTCGCCACAGGGAGGGGATGGCTACACCTTC
-	TRBD1	TRBJ1-2	TRBV4-2	CAMSPGQGGGYTF	TGTGCCATGAGCCCCGGACAGGGTGGAGGCTACACCTTC